This TCR beta chain was recovered during a study of blood T cell repertoires in COVID-19. Study summary: T cells, B-cell-depleted T cells, or PBMCs provided the cDNA or gDNA that served as material.

There are a few counts of this clone. Original data processing: Reference gene primer amplification yielded estimated nucleated cell counts. The data were produced by immunoSEQ multiplex PCR, yet TCRdb's version contains in-frame clones alone and is incomplete. The V and J calls and clone size come from that table; D and trimming were worked out from the DNA. This sample yields 250,000 or so clones, of which about 87% are seen a single time; approximately 6.8% belongs to the top ten. Germline lookup yields CDR1 MNHNY and CDR2 SVGAGI (reference sequence). CDR3 length: 14 residues. Trimming stripped 5 bases from V and 2 bases from J, with 11 bases between.

This chain links TRBV6-6 with TRBJ2-3; maybe TRBD2 (5 bases). This receptor was taken from a woman in her 70s with active or convalescent COVID-19. The sequenced material came from peripheral blood. As DNA, the CDR3 is TGTGCCAGCAGTCTGAGGGATACCACAGATACGCAGTATTTT. Translation gives CASSLRDTTDTQYF.